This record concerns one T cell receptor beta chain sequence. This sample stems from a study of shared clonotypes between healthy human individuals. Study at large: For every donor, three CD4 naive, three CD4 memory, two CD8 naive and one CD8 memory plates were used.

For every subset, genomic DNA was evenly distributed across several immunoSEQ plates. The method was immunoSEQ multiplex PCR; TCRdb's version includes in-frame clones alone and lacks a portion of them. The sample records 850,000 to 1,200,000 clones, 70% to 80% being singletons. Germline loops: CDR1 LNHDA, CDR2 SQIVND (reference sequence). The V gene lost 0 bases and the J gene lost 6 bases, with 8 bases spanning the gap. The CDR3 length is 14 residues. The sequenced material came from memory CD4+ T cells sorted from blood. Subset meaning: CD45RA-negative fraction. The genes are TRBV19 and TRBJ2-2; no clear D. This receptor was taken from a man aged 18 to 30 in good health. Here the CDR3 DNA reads TGTGCCAGTAGTATAGATCTTTCCCCCGGGGAGCTGTTTTTT. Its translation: CASSIDLSPGELFF. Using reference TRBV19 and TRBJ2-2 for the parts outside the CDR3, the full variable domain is DGGITQSPKYLFRKEGQNVTLSCEQNLNHDAMYWYRQDPGQGLRLIYYSQIVNDFQKGDIAEGYSVSREKKESFPLTVTSAQKNPTAFYLCASSIDLSPGELFFGEGSRLTVL.